Following are 18 T cell receptor beta chains from one sample sequenced in a study of control samples from healthy donors and cancer patients. The assay was immunoSEQ multiplex PCR, and TCRdb's table has in-frame clones only and misses some. The sample contains under 65,000 clones, approximately 89% of which appear only once. The sample was PBMCs. These receptor sequences come from a woman aged 60-75 years with lung cancer.

The genes are TRBV5-4 and TRBJ2-7; D possibly corresponds to TRBD2 (5 bases). CDR3 size: 18 residues. The ends were cut back, 3 bases at V and 0 bases at J, with 22 bases in the middle. Germline V gene data show CDR1 as SGHNT and CDR2 as YYREEE (reference sequence). The chain's CDR3 is CASSSRGGGGDFSYEQYF. Here the CDR3 DNA reads TGTGCCAGCAGCTCCCGGGGTGGAGGCGGTGATTTCTCCTACGAGCAGTACTTC.

The chain is built from TRBV30 and TRBJ2-2; 8 nucleotides match TRBD2. After removal of 1 base from V and 4 bases from J, the junction contained 8 bases not matched to a gene. The V gene's germline CDR1 is GTSNPN and CDR2 SVGIG (reference sequence). The CDR3 is 16 amino acids. This chain's CDR3 is CAWSAYSGVGTGELFF. The DNA for the CDR3 is TGTGCCTGGAGTGCCTATAGCGGGGTAGGCACCGGGGAGCTGTTTTTT.

This chain connects TRBV20-1 to TRBJ1-1; maybe TRBD1 (5 bases). The CDR3 is 12 amino acids. Germline V gene data show CDR1 as DFQATT and CDR2 as SNEGSKA (reference sequence). V was trimmed by 6 bases and J by 7 bases, leaving 15 bases between them. CDR3 nucleotides: TGCAGTGCCAGTCGGGGGTTGGATGAAGCTTTCTTT. The encoded protein is CSASRGLDEAFF.

The chain carries TRBV28 and TRBJ1-2, with 7 bases aligning to TRBD1. With 4 bases clipped from V and 7 bases from J, the junction kept 15 bases outside the gene matches. Looked up from germline, CDR1 is MDHEN and CDR2 is SYDVKM. CDR3 length: 16 residues. This chain's CDR3 is CASSSTGERSIGGYTF. The CDR3 bases are TGTGCCAGCAGTTCAACAGGGGAAAGGAGCATCGGTGGCTACACCTTC.

V is TRBV19 and J is TRBJ2-4, with 7 bases identical to TRBD2. CDR1 and CDR2 from the germline V gene are LNHDA and SQIVND (reference sequence). CDR3 size: 12 residues. J lost 8 bases, V lost 5 bases, and 3 bases had no gene match. DNA for the CDR3: TGTGCCAGTAGTTACAGCGGGGACATTCAGTACTTC. Translated: CASSYSGDIQYF. The variable domain in full, with the rest retrieved from reference TRBV19 and TRBJ2-4, is DGGITQSPKYLFRKEGQNVTLSCEQNLNHDAMYWYRQDPGQGLRLIYYSQIVNDFQKGDIAEGYSVSREKKESFPLTVTSAQKNPTAFYLCASSYSGDIQYFGAGTRLSVL.

The chain employs TRBV27 and TRBJ2-2; D might be TRBD2 (7 bases). Germline CDR1 MNHEY, CDR2 SMNVEV (reference sequence). The CDR3 is 14 residues long. V was clipped by 6 bases and J by 6 bases, with 14 bases between them. In DNA, the CDR3 is TGTGCCAGCAGAGGACAGAGCGGGGCCGGGGAGCTGTTTTTT. This translates into CASRGQSGAGELFF.

The chain links TRBV12-3 or TRBV12-4 to TRBJ1-1, with D unclear. Trimming stripped 3 bases from V and 5 bases from J, with 7 bases between. This CDR3 has 12 residues. DNA for the CDR3: TGTGCCAGCAGTTTGGCGGTGACTGAAGCTTTCTTT. This translates into CASSLAVTEAFF.

This chain joins TRBV15 and TRBJ1-5; possible D gene TRBD1, 5 bases. This CDR3 has 17 residues. Per germline, CDR1 LNHNV and CDR2 YYDKDF (reference sequence). Deletions cut 0 bases from V and 4 bases from J, with 16 bases between. CDR3 loop: CATSREEVWGGNQPQHF. The CDR3 DNA reads as TGTGCCACCAGCAGAGAAGAAGTTTGGGGCGGGAATCAGCCCCAGCATTTT.

The chain uses TRBV4-1 and TRBJ2-5, with TRBD2 matching over 8 bases. Germline CDR1 reads MGHRA; CDR2 reads YSYEKL. With V trimmed by 6 bases and J by 4 bases, 10 bases remained unmatched. This CDR3 contains 15 residues. Here the CDR3 reads CASRRGKRERETQYF. The CDR3 nucleotides are TGCGCCAGCAGAAGGGGGAAGCGGGAGAGAGAGACCCAGTACTTC.

V usage is TRBV19 and J usage is TRBJ2-3; perhaps D is TRBD1 or TRBD2 (5 bases each). The germline gives CDR1 LNHDA, CDR2 SQIVND (reference sequence). Trimming cost V 2 bases and J 7 bases, with 16 bases left between them. This CDR3 has 15 amino acids. CDR3 residues: CASSISGAPIHTQYF. The CDR3 DNA reads as TGTGCCAGTAGTATATCCGGGGCTCCCATCCATACGCAGTATTTT.

The chain recombines TRBV9 with TRBJ1-6, with D perhaps TRBD1 (5 bases). Germline V lookup: CDR1 SGDLS, CDR2 YYNGEE. V was trimmed by 0 bases and J by 13 bases, leaving 17 bases between them. This CDR3 spans 15 amino acids. The CDR3 bases are TGTGCCAGCAGCGTAGACGGTGTAACGGGGGATCCCCTCCACTTT. Translating it yields CASSVDGVTGDPLHF.

The chain links TRBV11-2 to TRBJ2-3, with D unclear. Per germline, CDR1 SGHAT and CDR2 FQNNGV. This CDR3 has 13 amino acids. The V end was cut by 10 bases, the J end by 1 base, with 12 bases between. For the CDR3, the DNA is TGTGCCACCCGAACCTACGGCACAGATACGCAGTATTTT. Translated, it gives CATRTYGTDTQYF.

This rearrangement joins TRBV5-5 to TRBJ1-1; a possible D gene is TRBD1 (5 bases). CDR3 length: 13 amino acids. CDR1 and CDR2 (germline): SGHKS, YYEKEE (reference sequence). The V and J ends lost 4 bases and 3 bases respectively, with 10 bases between them. DNA of the CDR3: TGTGCCAGCAGCGCCAGGGCCTACACTGAAGCTTTCTTT. Protein sequence: CASSARAYTEAFF.

This chain joins TRBV5-1 and TRBJ2-3; no reliable D call. The V end lost 5 bases, the J end lost 3 bases, and 7 bases lay between the germline ends. Germline V gene sequence: CDR1 SGHRS, CDR2 YFSETQ. The CDR3 totals 12 residues. CDR3 loop: CASRQLTDTQYF. The CDR3 nucleotides read TGCGCCAGCAGACAGTTAACAGATACGCAGTATTTT.

The chain links TRBV19 to TRBJ2-7; D perhaps matches TRBD1 (5 bases). This CDR3 has 16 residues. In germline, CDR1 is LNHDA, CDR2 SQIVND (reference sequence). V lost 1 base to trimming and J lost 0 bases, with 13 bases between them. In nucleotides, the CDR3 is TGTGCCAGTAGTATAGTATCCACAGGTGTCTCCTACGAGCAGTACTTC. Its translation is CASSIVSTGVSYEQYF.

This chain uses TRBV28 with TRBJ2-4; 9 positions agree with TRBD1. The CDR3 extends over 16 amino acids. The V gene's germline CDR1 is MDHEN and CDR2 SYDVKM. V gave up 6 bases and J gave up 4 bases; unmatched junction bases: 10. CDR3 sequence: CASRLQGGTGKNIQYF. The CDR3 nucleotides are TGTGCCAGCAGATTACAAGGCGGGACAGGGAAAAACATTCAGTACTTC.

CDR3 in DNA: TGTGCCAGCAGCTTGCAGCACCGGGTTGTCGTTTTGGCTGAAGCTTTCTTT. It is translated as CASSLQHRVVVLAEAFF. The J gene is TRBJ1-1, the V gene TRBV5-5; D uncertain. Germline CDR1 is SGHKS and CDR2 is YYEKEE (reference sequence). The CDR3 is made up of 17 amino acids. V lost 1 base to trimming and J lost 6 bases, with 22 bases between them.

This chain uses TRBV28 with TRBJ1-5; 11 bases line up with TRBD1. The CDR3 length is 17 residues. Germline V gene lookup returns CDR1 MDHEN and CDR2 SYDVKM. V was pared by 5 bases and J by 4 bases, with 10 bases of the junction left unmatched. CDR3 amino acids: CASSPRGQGARNQPQHF. CDR3 in DNA: TGTGCCAGCAGTCCCCGCGGACAGGGGGCGAGGAATCAGCCCCAGCATTTT.